A single sample gave rise to the 32 T cell receptor beta chains below, sequenced in a study of response to subunit inactivated influenza vaccine. MiXCR was run by TCRdb on the RT-PCR reads, yielding one entry per CDR3 protein. This table holds about 650,000 distinct CDR3 sequences, around 13% found once. The sequences come from PBMCs from blood, collected around 15 days before vaccination. The receptors derive from a man between 45 and 60 years old who received an inactivated influenza vaccine.

As to this clonotype: An end of the junction differs from the germline gene, which may be a read error. The chain combines TRBV20-1 with TRBJ2-5, with 9 bases that match TRBD2. CDR1 is DFQATT, CDR2 SNEGSKA, per germline (reference sequence). This CDR3 has 13 amino acids. The CDR3 loop reads CSATTGVAGVVDF. DNA for the CDR3: TGCAGTGCTACCACGGGGGTAGCGGGGGTTGTAGACTTC.

The rearrangement joins TRBV7-9 to TRBJ2-1; TRBD1 matches at 8 bases. After removal of 7 bases from V and 7 bases from J, the junction contained 12 bases not matched to a gene. CDR1 is SEHNR, CDR2 FQNEAQ, per germline (reference sequence). CDR3 length: 15 residues. The CDR3 DNA reads TGTGCCAGCACACGCGGACAGGGAATTACAAATGAGCAGTTCTTC. This translates into CASTRGQGITNEQFF.

This clonotype showed up many times. This sequence joins TRBV4-1 and TRBJ2-3; 8 bases map to TRBD2. CDR1 and CDR2 from the germline V gene are MGHRA and YSYEKL. The CDR3 covers 16 residues. J was trimmed by 6 bases and V by 0 bases; bases with no gene match: 8. Written as DNA, the CDR3 is TGCGCCAGCAGCCAAGATTCAGGCGGGGGGCTCGATACGCAGTATTTT. This translates into CASSQDSGGGLDTQYF.

This clonotype has more than one count but fewer than ten. The V call is TRBV7-2, the J call TRBJ2-1; unclear D gene. The CDR3 runs 12 residues. CDR1 SGHTA and CDR2 FQGNSA come from the germline V gene. The V end lost 2 bases, the J end lost 9 bases, and 8 bases lay between the germline ends. As DNA, the CDR3 is TGTGCCAGCAGCTTACGAGCGACTGAGCAGTTCTTC. This codes for CASSLRATEQFF.

This clonotype was counted a few times. V usage is TRBV7-8 and J usage is TRBJ2-5, with D possibly TRBD1 on 5 matching bases. CDR3 size: 15 residues. V lost 4 bases and J 1 base, leaving 13 bases between the germline ends. CDR1 is SGHVS, CDR2 FQNEAQ, per germline. In nucleotides, the CDR3 is TGTGCCAGCAGCTCAGAAGGGGCATTCCAAGAGACCCAGTACTTC. Translating it yields CASSSEGAFQETQYF. Filled out from reference TRBV7-8 and TRBJ2-5, the complete variable domain reads GAGVSQSPRYKVAKRGQDVALRCDPISGHVSLFWYQQALGQGPEFLTYFQNEAQLDKSGLPSDRFFAERPEGSVSTLKIQRTQQEDSAVYLCASSSEGAFQETQYFGPGTRLLVL.

This clonotype has a handful of counts. The chain employs TRBV20-1 and TRBJ2-7; maybe TRBD2 (7 bases). The CDR3 is made up of 14 amino acids. Germline CDR1 reads DFQATT; CDR2 reads SNEGSKA (reference sequence). Between the trimmed V and J ends, which lost 5 bases and 3 bases, there was a span of 17 bases. CDR3 DNA sequence: TGCAGTGCTTCAACAGGGAGCGGGATCTACGAGCAGTACTTC. Its protein is CSASTGSGIYEQYF.

Here the CDR3 DNA reads TGCGCCAGCAGCTTGGGCCCTCGGGACAGGGACCCCCAGCATTTT. Residues: CASSLGPRDRDPQHF. The rearrangement uses TRBV5-1 and TRBJ1-5; 9 nucleotides match TRBD1. After removal of 0 bases from V and 10 bases from J, the junction contained 8 bases not matched to a gene. The germline gives CDR1 SGHRS, CDR2 YFSETQ. The CDR3 contains 15 residues.

This clonotype was observed at least ten times. The chain couples TRBV5-1 to TRBJ2-3; D gene ambiguous. CDR1 SGHRS and CDR2 YFSETQ come from the germline V gene. This CDR3 has 15 amino acids. Trimming cost V 0 bases and J 0 bases, with 8 bases left between them. CDR3 amino acids: CASSLDVQSTDTQYF. Here the CDR3 DNA reads TGCGCCAGCAGCTTGGATGTCCAGAGCACAGATACGCAGTATTTT.

This clonotype has just a few counts. This rearrangement joins TRBV3-1 to TRBJ2-2, with D possibly being TRBD2 (5 bases). The germline CDR1 and CDR2 sequences are LGHDT and YNNKEL (reference sequence). The CDR3 is 14 residues long. Between the trimmed V and J ends, which lost 6 bases and 5 bases, there was a span of 13 bases. The CDR3 DNA sequence: TGTGCCAGCAGGGAGGCAGGTCGGACCGGGGAGCTGTTTTTT. This encodes CASREAGRTGELFF. The full variable domain, with the rest looked up from reference TRBV3-1 and TRBJ2-2, is DTAVSQTPKYLVTQMGNDKSIKCEQNLGHDTMYWYKQDSKKFLKIMFSYNNKELIINETVPNRFSPKSPDKAHLNLHINSLELGDSAVYFCASREAGRTGELFFGEGSRLTVL.

In its sample, this clonotype was seen many times. This chain uses TRBV2 with TRBJ1-2; TRBD1 matches 12 bases. Losses at the gene ends were 5 bases for V and 6 bases for J; bases not matched to a gene: 4. The CDR3 consists of 14 residues. The germline V gene encodes CDR1 SNHLY and CDR2 FYNNEI. DNA for the CDR3: TGTGCCAGCAGTACGGGACAGGGGGCTAATGGCTACACCTTC. It translates to CASSTGQGANGYTF.

This clonotype was seen more than once but under ten times. This chain joins TRBV4-3 and TRBJ2-7; TRBD2 matches 8 bases. The CDR3 extends over 15 amino acids. The germline CDR1 and CDR2 sequences are LGHNA and YSLEER. V lost 0 bases and J lost 4; bases outside the gene matches: 5. The CDR3 DNA follows: TGCGCCAGCAGCCAAGATGTCGGGAGGGTTTACGAGCAGTACTTC. It codes for CASSQDVGRVYEQYF.

The V and J genes are TRBV29-1 and TRBJ2-1, with 12 bases matching TRBD2. CDR3 length equals 15 residues. Per germline, CDR1 SQVTM and CDR2 ANQGSEA. V was pared by 7 bases and J by 4 bases, with 8 bases of the junction left unmatched. The DNA of the CDR3 is TGCAGCGGGGGTCGGACTAGCGGGATTTACAATGAGCAGTTCTTC. Protein product: CSGGRTSGIYNEQFF.

This clonotype has a count of ten or more. The chain uses TRBV15 and TRBJ2-2; the match to TRBD2 covers 9 bases. The V gene end was trimmed by 1 base and the J gene end by 10 bases; junction bases not matched to a gene: 10. CDR1 LNHNV and CDR2 YYDKDF come from the germline V gene (reference sequence). The CDR3 covers 16 residues. CDR3 bases: TGTGCCACCAGCAGAGGGGAGCGGGAGGCGGCCGAGGAGCTGTTTTTT. It is translated as CATSRGEREAAEELFF.

This clonotype was observed many times. The chain is built from TRBV7-9 and TRBJ2-1; no clear D gene. CDR1 is SEHNR, CDR2 FQNEAQ, per germline (reference sequence). CDR3 length: 11 amino acids. Trimming shortened V by 5 bases and J by 9 bases, and 8 bases separated the two germline ends. CDR3 amino acids: CASSPAGEQFF. The CDR3 DNA reads TGTGCCAGCAGCCCGGCTGGTGAGCAGTTCTTC.

The rearrangement joins TRBV28 to TRBJ1-2; D is unresolved. The CDR3 sequence is 14 residues long. The V gene lost 5 bases and the J gene lost 4 bases, with 14 bases spanning the gap. The germline CDR1 and CDR2 sequences are MDHEN and SYDVKM. This chain's CDR3 is CASSPPGFGYGYTF. The CDR3 coding sequence is TGTGCCAGCAGTCCCCCCGGTTTCGGCTATGGCTACACCTTC.

This clonotype was counted a few times. The rearrangement joins TRBV7-8 to TRBJ2-3, with 12 bases matching TRBD2. CDR3 length: 19 amino acids. Per the germline V gene, CDR1 is SGHVS and CDR2 is FQNEAQ. Trimming took 1 base from V and 4 from J; bases not matched to a gene: 12. The CDR3 sequence is CASSLDPFPLAGGPDTQYF. CDR3 nucleotide sequence: TGTGCCAGCAGCTTAGACCCATTCCCGCTAGCGGGAGGGCCAGATACGCAGTATTTT.

This chain's CDR3 is CSAQRGPSGYNEQFF. The CDR3 DNA sequence: TGCAGTGCCCAACGTGGGCCTAGCGGGTACAATGAGCAGTTCTTC. The chain recombines TRBV20-1 with TRBJ2-1; 8 bases agree with TRBD2. The ends lost 6 bases at V and 4 bases at J; junction bases unmatched: 11. CDR3 length equals 15 residues. The V gene's germline CDR1 is DFQATT and CDR2 SNEGSKA (reference sequence).

This clonotype was picked up a small number of times. The DNA for the CDR3 is TGCAGTGCTTTCAGGGTACCTGGGGCCAACGTCCTGACTTTC. This gives the protein CSAFRVPGANVLTF. V is TRBV20-1 and J is TRBJ2-6; tentative D call: TRBD1 (5 bases). Germline loops: CDR1 DFQATT, CDR2 SNEGSKA (reference sequence). CDR3 length equals 14 residues. The germline V and J ends were trimmed by 5 bases and 2 bases, with 10 bases remaining between them.

This clonotype was seen only a few times. The V call is TRBV3-1, the J call TRBJ2-7; TRBD2 agrees at 8 bases. Germline values: CDR1 LGHDT, CDR2 YNNKEL (reference sequence). J lost 7 bases, V lost 0 bases, and 5 bases had no gene match. The CDR3 consists of 14 residues. CDR3 sequence (DNA): TGTGCCAGCAGCCAAGAAGCGGGAGTGAGGGAGCAGTACTTC. Translating gives CASSQEAGVREQYF.

The rearrangement uses TRBV12-3 or TRBV12-4 and TRBJ1-5, with D tentatively TRBD1 (6 bases). The CDR3 is 12 residues long. With 7 bases removed from V and 3 bases from J, the gap between germline ends came to 7 bases. CDR3 sequence (DNA): TGTGCCAGCAAGGGGGTCAATCAGCCCCAGCATTTT. Encoded protein: CASKGVNQPQHF.

The rearrangement uses TRBV12-3 or TRBV12-4 and TRBJ2-7; 7 bases are a match to TRBD1. The CDR3 spans 14 residues. With 7 bases clipped from V and 2 bases from J, the junction kept 8 bases outside the gene matches. The CDR3 is CASTKQGRTYEQYF. Here the CDR3 DNA reads TGTGCCAGCACCAAACAGGGGCGAACCTACGAGCAGTACTTC.

On this clonotype itself: Compared with germline, one end of the junction differs, possibly owing to a read error. DNA for the CDR3: TGCTGTGCTAGAGGCCGAAAAGCGGGAAAGGGGACAGATACGCAGTATTTT. As protein: CCARGRKAGKGTDTQYF. The rearrangement joins TRBV20-1 to TRBJ2-3; the match to TRBD2 covers 7 bases. This CDR3 has 17 residues. Germline CDR1 is DFQATT and CDR2 is SNEGSKA (reference sequence).

Ten or more counts support this clonotype. At one boundary the junction diverges from the germline segment, which might be a read error. The chain recombines TRBV5-1 with TRBJ2-1; D remains ambiguous. Germline V CDR1 and CDR2: SGHRS, YFSETQ. The CDR3 is made up of 14 amino acids. The CDR3 here is CASSLDRAYNEQFF. CDR3 bases: TGTGCCAGCAGCTTGGATCGGGCCTACAATGAGCAGTTCTTC.

This sequence joins TRBV2 and TRBJ2-1; perhaps TRBD2 as D (6 bases). Germline V gene data show CDR1 as SNHLY and CDR2 as FYNNEI. Trimming took 5 bases from V and 0 from J, leaving 11 bases between them. CDR3 length: 15 residues. The CDR3 nucleotides read TGTGCCAGCAGTCCTAGCGTTAGCTCCTACAATGAGCAGTTCTTC. Encoded protein: CASSPSVSSYNEQFF.

The CDR3 DNA is TGCAGTGCTCCGGACAGGCCGGCTTCACCCCTCCACTTT. This translates into CSAPDRPASPLHF. The chain combines TRBV20-1 with TRBJ1-6, with TRBD1 matching 7 bases. CDR3 size: 13 residues. V shed 5 bases and J 9 bases; nucleotides not matched to a gene: 7. Germline V gene lookup returns CDR1 DFQATT and CDR2 SNEGSKA (reference sequence).

This clonotype was counted only a few times. J is TRBJ2-3 and V is TRBV12-3 or TRBV12-4; 12 bases line up with TRBD2. This CDR3 comprises 18 residues. V lost 6 bases and J lost 1; bases outside the gene matches: 11. The CDR3 region is CASSPLAGGLLGTDTQYF. The CDR3 DNA sequence: TGTGCCAGCAGCCCACTAGCGGGAGGCCTTCTCGGCACAGATACGCAGTATTTT.

This sequence joins TRBV7-9 and TRBJ2-2, with D possibly TRBD2 on 6 matching bases. Trimming took 2 bases from V and 6 from J, leaving 10 bases between them. Germline V gives CDR1 SEHNR, CDR2 FQNEAQ (reference sequence). The CDR3 has 14 amino acids. CDR3: CASSLLEGPGELFF. CDR3 sequence (DNA): TGTGCCAGCAGCTTATTGGAGGGACCCGGGGAGCTGTTTTTT.

This clonotype turned up a few times. This chain connects TRBV7-2 to TRBJ1-4; maybe TRBD1 (5 bases). The CDR3 is 16 amino acids. The V end lost 4 bases, the J end lost 4 bases, and 16 bases lay between the germline ends. CDR1 and CDR2 (germline): SGHTA, FQGNSA. CDR3 loop: CASSSQVGTLNEKLFF. CDR3 bases: TGTGCCAGCAGCTCTCAGGTCGGGACTCTTAATGAAAAACTGTTTTTT.

J is TRBJ2-3 and V is TRBV20-1; TRBD2 matches at 13 bases. J was trimmed by 2 bases and V by 5 bases; bases with no gene match: 4. Germline V gives CDR1 DFQATT, CDR2 SNEGSKA (reference sequence). This CDR3 is 15 amino acids long. The CDR3 sequence is CSASGTSGVTDTQYF. The CDR3 DNA reads TGCAGTGCTTCCGGGACTAGCGGGGTCACAGATACGCAGTATTTT.

This clonotype was detected a few times. The chain links TRBV12-3 or TRBV12-4 to TRBJ1-2; D perhaps matches TRBD1 (6 bases). There are 14 residues in the CDR3. V lost 0 bases to trimming and J lost 7 bases, with 12 bases between them. The CDR3 DNA is TGTGCCAGCAGTTTAGCGTTAAGGGGGACTGGCTACACCTTC. It specifies CASSLALRGTGYTF.

At least ten counts were recorded for this clonotype. V and J are TRBV15 and TRBJ1-1; D remains unclear. Germline-derived CDR1 and CDR2 are LNHNV and YYDKDF (reference sequence). The CDR3 extends over 12 amino acids. V was cut by 3 bases and J by 0 bases, with 2 bases left in between. CDR3 sequence: CATSSMNTEAFF. In DNA form, the CDR3 reads TGTGCCACCAGCAGTATGAACACTGAAGCTTTCTTT.

This clonotype was recorded many times. The chain combines TRBV12-3 or TRBV12-4 with TRBJ2-7; TRBD1 aligns across 9 bases. Trimming took 4 bases from V and 6 from J; bases not matched to a gene: 10. The CDR3 is made up of 15 amino acids. CDR3 residues: CASSSSGTGSLEQYF. The CDR3 DNA sequence: TGTGCCAGCAGTTCCTCAGGGACAGGGTCCCTCGAGCAGTACTTC.